The 8 T cell receptor beta chains given below trace back to one sample, sequenced in a study of cytotoxic CD8 clonotypes in ibrutinib-treated CLL. This table comes from immunoSEQ multiplex PCR, and its TCRdb copy is limited to in-frame clones, with some not included. Of 100,000 to 150,000 clones listed, 70% to 90% are singletons. The material was PBMCs, obtained after 24 months of ibrutinib treatment. All receptors derive from a human donor with chronic lymphocytic leukemia.

This chain connects TRBV6-5 to TRBJ2-7, with D possibly being TRBD1 (6 bases). V was shortened by 7 bases and J by 4 bases, with 11 bases between the two germline ends. Germline values: CDR1 MNHEY, CDR2 SVGAGI. This CDR3 comprises 12 residues. The CDR3 loop is CASKNRAYEQYF. Written as DNA, the CDR3 is TGTGCCAGCAAGAACAGGGCTTACGAGCAGTACTTC.

The CDR3 here is CASSLGDRTTQETQYF. DNA for the CDR3: TGTGCCAGCAGCTTAGGGGACAGGACTACTCAAGAGACCCAGTACTTC. This chain links TRBV7-2 with TRBJ2-5; 8 nucleotides align to TRBD1. V lost 1 base, J lost 2 bases, and 6 bases stayed unmatched. The CDR3 covers 16 residues. The germline gives CDR1 SGHTA, CDR2 FQGNSA. Supplemented by reference TRBV7-2 and TRBJ2-5, the full variable domain reads GAGVSQSPSNKVTEKGKDVELRCDPISGHTALYWYRQSLGQGLEFLIYFQGNSAPDKSGLPSDRFSAERTGGSVSTLTIQRTQQEDSAVYLCASSLGDRTTQETQYFGPGTRLLVL.

The V and J genes are TRBV10-1 and TRBJ2-5; D assignment may be TRBD1 or TRBD2 (5 bases each). Germline CDR1 reads WNHNN; CDR2 reads SYGVQD (reference sequence). This CDR3 region has 14 residues. V gave up 6 bases and J gave up 3 bases, with 14 bases separating them. CDR3 in amino acids: CASRAGQGEETQYF. The CDR3 region has the DNA TGCGCCAGCAGGGCTGGGCAGGGAGAAGAGACCCAGTACTTC.

The gene calls are TRBV10-3 and TRBJ1-5; D perhaps matches TRBD1 (6 bases). CDR1 and CDR2 (germline): ENHRY, SYGVKD. The CDR3 is made up of 18 amino acids. Trimming removed 3 bases from V and 3 bases from J, with 21 bases in between. CDR3 amino acids: CAISDIRPGQRLNQPQHF. Written as DNA, the CDR3 is TGTGCCATCAGTGACATCCGGCCGGGACAACGACTCAATCAGCCCCAGCATTTT.

The chain combines TRBV28 with TRBJ2-5; the D is unclear. CDR3 length: 15 residues. CDR1 MDHEN and CDR2 SYDVKM come from the germline V gene. Trimming shortened V by 3 bases and J by 7 bases, and 18 bases separated the two germline ends. The CDR3 DNA follows: TGTGCCAGCAGTTTTCGACGCCCGGTAGTCGGGACCCAGTACTTC. Translated, it gives CASSFRRPVVGTQYF.

The chain joins TRBV28 to TRBJ1-4; perhaps TRBD1 as D (5 bases). There are 15 residues in the CDR3. Germline CDR1 is MDHEN and CDR2 is SYDVKM. V was pared by 5 bases and J by 10 bases, with 20 bases between. The chain's CDR3 is CASSPGDSGRGKLFF. DNA of the CDR3: TGTGCCAGCAGTCCCGGGGACTCTGGGAGGGGAAAACTGTTTTTT.

The chain couples TRBV4-2 to TRBJ1-2, with D tentatively TRBD1 (5 bases). The CDR3 loop spans 15 amino acids. Germline V gene data show CDR1 as LGHNA and CDR2 as YNFKEQ. V lost 5 bases and J lost 5, with 18 bases in between. The CDR3 nucleotides read TGTGCCAGCAGCACCCCGGGCCCGGGGGGATATGGCTACACCTTC. Translated, it gives CASSTPGPGGYGYTF.

The V gene is TRBV5-5, the J gene TRBJ2-1; D not resolved. Germline V lookup: CDR1 SGHKS, CDR2 YYEKEE (reference sequence). The V gene lost 2 bases and the J gene lost 1 base, with 10 bases spanning the gap. The CDR3 length is 15 residues. Written as DNA, the CDR3 is TGTGCCAGCAGCTTCCAATTGAGTTCCTACAATGAGCAGTTCTTC. Protein product: CASSFQLSSYNEQFF.